This T cell receptor (beta chain) is from a study of blood T cells in healthy people across ages. With a J-beta primer mix and a sample-barcoded 5' primer, a second PCR ran about 7 to 12 cycles. TCRdb reanalysed the 5' RACE reads using MiXCR and keeps one entry per CDR3 protein. The sample includes about 1 million distinct CDR3 sequences, around 45% seen only once; the top ten take approximately 17%. Donors ranged from roughly 6 to 95 years old and were healthy Caucasians in Russia. Per individual sample, total RNA of at least 6 micrograms was extracted. V lost 3 bases and J lost 0; bases outside the gene matches: 9. Germline-derived CDR1 and CDR2 are SGHKS and YYEKEE (reference sequence). The CDR3 runs to 17 residues. Only one count was recorded for this clonotype.

This sequence was found in a woman aged 55 to 70 in good health. V is TRBV5-5 and J is TRBJ2-4; TRBD2 matches at 7 bases. Sequencing was carried out using blood. CDR3 sequence reads: CASSWPGGSGAKNIQYF. CDR3 bases: TGTGCCAGCAGCTGGCCCGGCGGGAGCGGAGCCAAAAACATTCAGTACTTC.